This TCR beta chain was captured by sequencing in a study of response to subunit inactivated influenza vaccine. TCRdb ran MiXCR on the RT-PCR reads and lists one entry per CDR3 protein. The table has some 300,000 distinct CDR3 sequences, approximately 23% seen once. Turning to this clonotype: Its antigen is as yet unknown.

CDR1 and CDR2 (germline): DFQATT, SNEGSKA (reference sequence). The CDR3 totals 12 residues. V dropped 7 bases and J dropped 4; count of bases not matched to a gene: 6. Study observations and caveats: Authors suggested seasonal influenza vaccinations each recruit few new T cells.

The rearrangement joins TRBV20-1 to TRBJ2-7; 8 bases agree with TRBD1. The material was PBMCs from blood, obtained approximately 20 months after vaccination. The TCR sequence derives from a man aged 50 to 69 who received an inactivated influenza vaccine. The CDR3 DNA reads as TGCAGTGTAGGACAGGGTCGGTACGAGCAGTACTTC. Its translation is CSVGQGRYEQYF.